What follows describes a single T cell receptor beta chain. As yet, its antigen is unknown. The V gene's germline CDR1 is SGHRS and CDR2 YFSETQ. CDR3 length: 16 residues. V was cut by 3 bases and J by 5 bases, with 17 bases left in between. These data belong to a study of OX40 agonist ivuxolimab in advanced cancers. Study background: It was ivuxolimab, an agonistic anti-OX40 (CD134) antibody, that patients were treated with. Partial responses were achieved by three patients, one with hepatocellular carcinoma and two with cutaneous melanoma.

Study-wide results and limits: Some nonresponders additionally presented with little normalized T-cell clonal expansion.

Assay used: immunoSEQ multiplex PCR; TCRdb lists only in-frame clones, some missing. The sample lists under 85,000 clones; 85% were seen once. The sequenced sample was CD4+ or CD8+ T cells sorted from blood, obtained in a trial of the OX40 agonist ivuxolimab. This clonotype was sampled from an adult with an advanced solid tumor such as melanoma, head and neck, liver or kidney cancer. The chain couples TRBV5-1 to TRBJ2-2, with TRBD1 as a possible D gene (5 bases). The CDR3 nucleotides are TGCGCCAGCAGCTCCGGAAGGGGTGAACTTACCGGGGAGCTGTTTTTT. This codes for CASSSGRGELTGELFF.